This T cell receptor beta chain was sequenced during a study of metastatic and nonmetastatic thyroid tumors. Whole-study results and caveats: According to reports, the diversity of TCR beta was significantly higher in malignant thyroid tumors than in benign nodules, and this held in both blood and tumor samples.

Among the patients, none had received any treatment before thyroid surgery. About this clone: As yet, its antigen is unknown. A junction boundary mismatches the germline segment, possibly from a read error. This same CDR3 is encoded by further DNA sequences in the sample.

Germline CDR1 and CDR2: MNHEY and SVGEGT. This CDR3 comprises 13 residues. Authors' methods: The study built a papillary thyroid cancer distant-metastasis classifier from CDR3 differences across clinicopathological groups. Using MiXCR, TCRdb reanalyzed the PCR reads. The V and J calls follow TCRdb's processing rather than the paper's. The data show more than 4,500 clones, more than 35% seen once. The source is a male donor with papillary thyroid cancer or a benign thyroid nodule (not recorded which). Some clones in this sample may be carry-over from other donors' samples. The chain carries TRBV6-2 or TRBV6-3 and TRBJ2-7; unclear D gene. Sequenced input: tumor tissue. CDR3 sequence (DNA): TGTGCTAGCAGTTACGATTTCTCCTACGAGCAGTACTTC. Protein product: CASSYDFSYEQYF.